These T cell receptor beta chains were read from a single sample in a study of T cells after yellow fever vaccination. TCRdb processed the 5' RACE reads anew with MiXCR; each CDR3 protein has one entry. The sample records 450,000 to 550,000 distinct CDR3 sequences, roughly 22% being singletons. The source was PBMCs, collected roughly 20 days after the first yellow fever vaccination. The receptors shown here come from a man between 18 and 29 years old who received the YFV17D yellow fever vaccine. CDR3s include the opening cysteine and the closing phenylalanine or tryptophan. A D gene is named only where the DNA matches it firmly. Size tells how often a clone was seen (once, few, many) or the class of an expanded clone, and some rows leave it out.

abundance,d_gene,v_gene,j_gene,CDR3aa,CDR3nt
.,.,TRBV18,TRBJ2-6,CASSPGVPLNAGANVLTF,TGTGCCAGCTCACCAGGAGTCCCCCTCAACGCTGGGGCCAACGTCCTGACTTTC
.,.,TRBV6-1,TRBJ1-4,CASSGGGQGKLFF,TGTGCCAGCAGTGGGGGGGGGCAGGGGAAACTGTTTTTT
many,.,TRBV29-1,TRBJ2-5,CSVEGRDSRETQYF,TGCAGCGTTGAAGGCCGGGACTCTCGGGAGACCCAGTACTTC
.,TRBD1,TRBV6-1,TRBJ2-4,CASSSPTGWVAKNIQYF,TGTGCCAGCAGTAGCCCGACAGGGTGGGTGGCCAAAAACATTCAGTACTTC
.,TRBD1,TRBV12-5,TRBJ2-5,CASGLDLGGEETQYF,TGTGCTAGTGGTTTGGACCTAGGGGGCGAAGAGACCCAGTACTTC
.,.,TRBV6-2/TRBV6-3,TRBJ2-1,CASRPGASYNEQFF,TGTGCCAGTCGCCCCGGAGCATCCTACAATGAGCAGTTCTTC
many,.,TRBV9,TRBJ1-4,CASSVDGEPEKLFF,TGTGCCAGCAGCGTAGACGGAGAGCCTGAAAAACTGTTTTTT
.,.,TRBV7-2,TRBJ1-2,CASSLGGTASYGYTF,TGTGCCAGCAGCTTAGGTGGGACCGCTAGCTATGGCTACACCTTC
many,TRBD2,TRBV4-1,TRBJ2-2,CASSQAGGRTGELFF,TGCGCCAGCAGCCAAGCGGGGGGGCGCACCGGGGAGCTGTTTTTT
few,.,TRBV5-1,TRBJ2-3,CASSRERGWVQNTQYF,TGCGCCAGCAGCCGAGAGAGGGGGTGGGTACAGAATACGCAGTATTTT